Following are 14 T cell receptor beta chains from one sample sequenced in a study of OX40 agonist ivuxolimab in advanced cancers. Libraries were prepared through the immunoSEQ multiplex PCR assay. TCRdb re-hosts the immuneACCESS table, in-frame sequences only. Its copies lack some clones; in the studies checked, an unresolved V gene accounts for under half of them, and the cause for the rest is not known. Present in this sample are approximately 22,000 clones, 88% of which were seen just once. The top ten clones comprise 25% of the sample. Sequencing was performed on CD4+ or CD8+ T cells sorted from blood, taken in a trial of the OX40 agonist ivuxolimab. All receptors come from an adult with an advanced solid tumor such as melanoma, head and neck, liver or kidney cancer.

V gene TRBV7-6 combines with J gene TRBJ2-7; D unresolved. The CDR3 spans 13 residues. Germline lookup yields CDR1 SGHVS and CDR2 FNYEAQ. Trimming took off 0 bases at V and 4 bases at J, with 7 bases between the two ends. As DNA, the CDR3 is TGTGCCAGCAGCTTAGCGGGCGGATACGAGCAGTACTTC. Residues: CASSLAGGYEQYF.

The V and J genes are TRBV7-9 and TRBJ1-5; possibly TRBD1 for D (6 bases). There are 14 residues in the CDR3. CDR1 and CDR2 from the germline V gene are SEHNR and FQNEAQ (reference sequence). The V end lost 3 bases, the J end lost 2 bases, and 8 bases lay between the germline ends. In DNA form, the CDR3 reads TGTGCCAGCAGCTTGGACAGCCGCAATCAGCCCCAGCATTTT. Translating gives CASSLDSRNQPQHF.

This clone was detected once. This sequence joins TRBV5-4 and TRBJ2-5, with D perhaps matching TRBD2 (5 bases). The J call may be in error: the DNA end matches TRBJ2-7 better. The germline V gene encodes CDR1 SGHNT and CDR2 YYREEE (reference sequence). The CDR3 has 14 residues. CDR3 sequence reads: CASSPPGLLYEQYF. The CDR3 DNA follows: TGTGCCAGCAGCCCCCCGGGATTACTCTACGAGCAGTACTTC.

This clone is deemed medium-sized. This chain uses TRBV6-6 with TRBJ2-3; no clear D. This CDR3 region has 14 residues. The germline gives CDR1 MNHNY, CDR2 SVGAGI (reference sequence). The V gene lost 5 bases and the J gene lost 3 bases, with 12 bases spanning the gap. The chain's CDR3 is CASSHLEGTDTQYF. The CDR3 DNA follows: TGTGCCAGCAGTCACTTAGAAGGGACAGATACGCAGTATTTT.

This chain links TRBV7-2 with TRBJ2-1; 8 nucleotides align to TRBD2. This CDR3 spans 14 amino acids. The V and J ends lost 4 bases and 9 bases, in that order; junction bases with no gene match: 8. Germline CDR1 and CDR2: SGHTA and FQGNSA. The CDR3 spells CASSSGLGASEQFF. CDR3 bases: TGTGCCAGCAGCTCGGGACTAGGGGCGAGTGAGCAGTTCTTC. Using reference TRBV7-2 and TRBJ2-1 for the parts outside the CDR3, the full variable domain is GAGVSQSPSNKVTEKGKDVELRCDPISGHTALYWYRQSLGQGLEFLIYFQGNSAPDKSGLPSDRFSAERTGGSVSTLTIQRTQQEDSAVYLCASSSGLGASEQFFGPGTRLTVL.

This rearrangement joins TRBV30 to TRBJ1-5; 9 bases are shared with TRBD1. The CDR3 extends over 14 amino acids. Germline CDR1 is GTSNPN and CDR2 is SVGIG (reference sequence). After removal of 5 bases from V and 5 bases from J, the junction contained 7 bases not matched to a gene. Here the CDR3 reads CAWSSGQGHQPQHF. CDR3 sequence (DNA): TGTGCCTGGTCTTCGGGACAGGGTCATCAGCCCCAGCATTTT.

The J gene is TRBJ2-7, the V gene TRBV5-8; weak D call: TRBD2 (5 bases). CDR3 size: 13 residues. From germline, CDR1 is SGHTS and CDR2 YDEGEE. Trimming pared 1 base from V and 3 bases from J, leaving 8 bases between. The CDR3: CASSLHGDYEQYF. CDR3 in DNA: TGTGCCAGCAGCTTGCACGGGGACTACGAGCAGTACTTC.

V gene TRBV9 combines with J gene TRBJ2-7; perhaps D is TRBD1 or TRBD2 (5 bases each). Per germline, CDR1 SGDLS and CDR2 YYNGEE. V shed 3 bases and J shed 0 bases, with 10 bases lying between them. The CDR3 covers 14 residues. The CDR3 sequence: CASSGGRSSYEQYF. The CDR3 bases are TGTGCCAGCAGCGGGGGACGTAGCTCCTACGAGCAGTACTTC.

The rearrangement uses TRBV25-1 and TRBJ2-3; no firm D call. The CDR3 runs to 16 residues. The V and J ends lost 1 base and 0 bases respectively, with 11 bases between them. Looked up from germline, CDR1 is MGHDK and CDR2 is SYGVNS. DNA of the CDR3: TGTGCCAGCAGTGAATTTGCATATGCTAGCACAGATACGCAGTATTTT. The encoded protein is CASSEFAYASTDTQYF.

V usage is TRBV11-2 and J usage is TRBJ2-1; D perhaps matches TRBD2 (6 bases). The germline V gene encodes CDR1 SGHAT and CDR2 FQNNGV. The CDR3 has 16 residues. The V end lost 1 base, the J end lost 2 bases, and 12 bases lay between the germline ends. For the CDR3, the DNA is TGTGCCAGCAGCTTAGTAGCAGCGGGTACCTACAATGAGCAGTTCTTC. Encoded protein: CASSLVAAGTYNEQFF.

The gene calls are TRBV21-1 and TRBJ1-1. TRBV21-1 is a documented pseudogene. This CDR3 is 16 amino acids long. Written as DNA, the CDR3 is TGTGCCAGCAGCAAATCCGAGGAGGACTCGAACACTGAAGCTTTCTTT. The encoded protein is CASSKSEEDSNTEAFF.

The rearrangement uses TRBV5-4 and TRBJ2-3, with 9 bases aligning to TRBD2. CDR1 and CDR2 from the germline V gene are SGHNT and YYREEE (reference sequence). Trimming removed 4 bases from V and 2 bases from J; junction bases left unmatched: 5. CDR3 length: 15 amino acids. The CDR3 spells CASSPAGGVTDTQYF. CDR3 sequence (DNA): TGTGCCAGCAGCCCAGCGGGGGGCGTCACAGATACGCAGTATTTT.

CDR3 nucleotides: TGTGCCAGCAGTACAGGGGGAAACACCGGGGAGCTGTTTTTT. As protein: CASSTGGNTGELFF. J is TRBJ2-2 and V is TRBV28; 8 positions match TRBD1. The CDR3 is 14 residues long. Germline CDR1 and CDR2: MDHEN and SYDVKM. Trimming at V came to 5 bases and at J to 2 bases, leaving 1 base not matched to a gene.

The chain uses TRBV30 and TRBJ1-2; tentative D call: TRBD1 (5 bases). The CDR3 covers 13 residues. The germline gives CDR1 GTSNPN, CDR2 SVGIG (reference sequence). V lost 2 bases and J lost 3, with 10 bases in between. As DNA, the CDR3 is TGTGCCTGGAGTAGGGCCAGGGACTATGGCTACACCTTC. It encodes CAWSRARDYGYTF.